This T cell receptor beta chain appears in the sequencing data of a study of T cells in Graves' hyperthyroidism and ophthalmopathy. 9 to 10 ml fresh peripheral blood yielded the PBMCs. There were TCR beta CDR3 regions amplified from RNA transcripts. First-round RT-PCR with HTBI primers amplified the TCR CDR3 region. One entry per CDR3 protein, called by TCRdb with MiXCR from the multiplex PCR reads. The sample has some 500,000 distinct CDR3 sequences, around 16% seen once. Germline CDR1 SGHRS, CDR2 YFSETQ. Trimming left V 4 bases short and J 0 bases short, with 7 bases between. The CDR3 consists of 14 residues.

The sample comprised blood. The chain has TRBV5-1 and TRBJ2-2; D is undetermined. The clonotype originates from a woman aged 30 to 39 with Graves' ophthalmopathy. This CDR3 is CASSPRSNTGELFF. CDR3 coding DNA: TGCGCCAGCAGCCCTCGGTCGAACACCGGGGAGCTGTTTTTT.